Shown below are 10 T cell receptor beta chains from a single sample sequenced in a study of PD-L1 blockade in urothelial cancer. Method: immunoSEQ multiplex PCR; TCRdb's copy keeps in-frame clones and lacks some. The sample includes 40,000 to 45,000 clones, about 88% of them seen just once. Sequenced here: PBMCs, sampled around atezolizumab (anti-PD-L1) treatment. Source of these receptors: a woman aged 60 to 75 with urothelial cancer.

This chain connects TRBV7-9 to TRBJ1-5, with D tentatively TRBD1 (5 bases). With 1 base removed from V and 3 bases from J, the gap between germline ends came to 13 bases. This CDR3 has 16 amino acids. Germline values: CDR1 SEHNR, CDR2 FQNEAQ (reference sequence). Here the CDR3 DNA reads TGTGCCAGCAGCTTAGGATGGGGGGGTCTCAATCAGCCCCAGCATTTT. Amino acids: CASSLGWGGLNQPQHF.

The genes are TRBV9 and TRBJ1-2; 7 bases are shared with TRBD1. The CDR3 is 17 residues long. With V trimmed by 4 bases and J by 7 bases, 19 bases remained unmatched. From germline, CDR1 is SGDLS and CDR2 YYNGEE. The CDR3 sequence: CASSTPQFLDRASGYTF. As DNA, the CDR3 is TGTGCCAGCAGCACTCCCCAATTCCTCGACAGGGCGAGTGGCTACACCTTC.

The chain employs TRBV6-6 and TRBJ2-5; 12 bases align to TRBD2. This CDR3 has 16 residues. Germline trimming cut 0 bases from V and 5 bases from J; bases unmatched to any gene: 4. Looked up from germline, CDR1 is MNHNY and CDR2 is SVGAGI (reference sequence). CDR3 residues: CASSYSASGRVETQYF. As DNA, the CDR3 is TGTGCCAGCAGTTACTCGGCTAGCGGGAGGGTGGAGACCCAGTACTTC.

V and J are TRBV19 and TRBJ2-5, with D tentatively TRBD2 (6 bases). Trimming took off 3 bases at V and 7 bases at J, with 6 bases between the two ends. Germline V CDR1 and CDR2: LNHDA, SQIVND (reference sequence). The CDR3 is 11 residues long. In DNA, the CDR3 is TGTGCCAGTAGTATGGAGGGGACCCAGTACTTC. This translates into CASSMEGTQYF. The variable domain in full, with the rest retrieved from reference TRBV19 and TRBJ2-5, is DGGITQSPKYLFRKEGQNVTLSCEQNLNHDAMYWYRQDPGQGLRLIYYSQIVNDFQKGDIAEGYSVSREKKESFPLTVTSAQKNPTAFYLCASSMEGTQYFGPGTRLLVL.

This clone was detected only once. This chain connects TRBV28 to TRBJ2-5; TRBD2 might be the D (5 bases). The V and J ends lost 1 base and 3 bases respectively, with 6 bases between them. From germline, CDR1 is MDHEN and CDR2 SYDVKM. This CDR3 contains 13 residues. The CDR3 sequence: CASSLSEEETQYF. The CDR3 nucleotides read TGTGCCAGCAGTTTATCGGAGGAAGAGACCCAGTACTTC.

The V gene is TRBV5-4, the J gene TRBJ1-1; D uncertain. Germline assignment: CDR1 SGHNT and CDR2 YYREEE (reference sequence). Trimming left V 0 bases short and J 1 base short, with 4 bases between. The CDR3 consists of 13 residues. This CDR3 reads CASSLAGNTEAFF. CDR3 in DNA: TGTGCCAGCAGCTTGGCAGGGAACACTGAAGCTTTCTTT.

This chain uses TRBV10-3 with TRBJ1-1, with D unclear. CDR1 and CDR2 (germline): ENHRY, SYGVKD. V shed 6 bases and J shed 2 bases, with 13 bases lying between them. There are 14 residues in the CDR3. This CDR3 is CAISDRGHNTEAFF. DNA for the CDR3: TGTGCCATCAGCGATCGAGGTCACAACACTGAAGCTTTCTTT.

The V gene is TRBV5-1, the J gene TRBJ2-1; TRBD1 aligns across 9 bases. The germline V gene has CDR1 SGHRS and CDR2 YFSETQ. The ends lost 0 bases at V and 12 bases at J; junction bases unmatched: 19. CDR3 size: 18 residues. CDR3: CASSLGAVAGQGTQGQFF. CDR3 sequence (DNA): TGCGCCAGCAGCTTGGGTGCGGTTGCGGGACAGGGCACTCAGGGGCAGTTCTTC.

The chain combines TRBV29-1 with TRBJ2-7; 10 bases match TRBD1. CDR3 length: 15 amino acids. CDR1 and CDR2 (germline): SQVTM, ANQGSEA. Losses at the gene ends were 4 bases for V and 6 bases for J; bases not matched to a gene: 12. The CDR3 DNA reads as TGCAGCGTTGCTTGGCGGGGACAGGGGCTGGTCGAGCAGTACTTC. It is translated as CSVAWRGQGLVEQYF.

This clone was observed a handful of times. The rearrangement uses TRBV7-9 and TRBJ2-3, with 8 bases identical to TRBD2. CDR1 is SEHNR and CDR2 is FQNEAQ in the germline V gene (reference sequence). The CDR3 extends over 18 amino acids. V gave up 5 bases and J gave up 0 bases; unmatched junction bases: 13. For the CDR3, the DNA is TGTGCCAGCAGCCCGGGGGGGTTCGGAACTACTAGCACAGATACGCAGTATTTT. Translation gives CASSPGGFGTTSTDTQYF.